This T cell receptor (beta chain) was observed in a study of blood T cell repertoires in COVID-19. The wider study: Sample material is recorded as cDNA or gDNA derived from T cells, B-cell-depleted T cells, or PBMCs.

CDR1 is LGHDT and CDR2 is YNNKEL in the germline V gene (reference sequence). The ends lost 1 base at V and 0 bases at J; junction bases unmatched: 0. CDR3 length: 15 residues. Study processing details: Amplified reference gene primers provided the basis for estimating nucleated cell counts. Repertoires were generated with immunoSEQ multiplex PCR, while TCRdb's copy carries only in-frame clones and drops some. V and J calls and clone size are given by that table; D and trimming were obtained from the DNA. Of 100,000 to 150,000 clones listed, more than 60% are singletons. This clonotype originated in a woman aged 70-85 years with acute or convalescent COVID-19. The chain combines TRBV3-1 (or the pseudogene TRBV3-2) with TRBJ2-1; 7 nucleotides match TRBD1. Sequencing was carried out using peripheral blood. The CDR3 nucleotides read TGTGCCAGCAGCCAAGCAGGGGGCTCCTACAATGAGCAGTTCTTC. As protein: CASSQAGGSYNEQFF.